This T cell receptor beta chain was observed in a study of T-cell reconstitution after alpha-beta-depleted transplantation in children. A TCRbeta library incorporating unique molecular identifiers was prepared. TCRdb used MiXCR to reprocess the PCR reads, holding one entry per CDR3 protein. The table shows about 490,000 distinct CDR3 sequences, with over 9.5% occurring only once. About this clonotype: Since a much larger clone is just one base distant, this may be a read error.

The sequencing used PBMCs, collected before TCRalphabeta/CD19-depleted stem cell transplant. The clonotype was recovered from a child aged 2 to 15 with inherited bone marrow failure, due to receive a stem cell transplant.

This CDR3 reads CSARDAVLNNYGYTF. The CDR3 region has the DNA TGCAGTGCTAGAGATGCGGTGCTGAATAACTATGGCTACACCTTC. J is TRBJ1-2 and V is TRBV20-1; unclear D gene. This CDR3 is 15 amino acids long. Germline values: CDR1 DFQATT, CDR2 SNEGSKA (reference sequence). Trimming stripped 0 bases from V and 1 base from J, with 12 bases between.